This is a list of T cell receptor beta chains from one sample in a study of cytomegalovirus exposure and HLA in healthy donors. Using immunoSEQ multiplex PCR, the repertoire was profiled, and TCRdb retains in-frame clones only, with some absent. Here the sample spans some 94,000 clones, just under 70% being singletons. The specimen was PBMCs. These receptors were obtained from a man aged 50 to 60 in good health and CMV-seronegative. Each CDR3 is given with its conserved first and last residue. D genes are given only for firm matches. Clone size, where shown, is once, few, many, or a class for clones that have expanded.

- TRBJ2-5 TRBV5-1 - CASSLSRTQQETQYF
- TRBJ2-3 TRBV4-3 - CASSQGRERTDTQYF
- TRBJ2-1 TRBV2 - CASRGGVLYNEQFF
- TRBJ2-5 TRBV7-9 once CASSTRDTFQETQYF
- TRBJ1-3 TRBV6-5 - CASSRGLSGGNTIYF
TRBD2 TRBJ2-3 TRBV7-2 few CASSLQGTSDWDTQYF
- TRBJ1-2 TRBV7-7 - CASGNAGSYGYTF
- TRBJ2-5 TRBV7-2 - CASREGGQETQYF
TRBD1 TRBJ2-3 TRBV7-2 - CASSPPGGYTDTQYF
- TRBJ1-4 TRBV4-3 - CASSPLTETTNEKLFF
- TRBJ2-5 TRBV7-9 - CASSDRYPPQETQYF
- TRBJ1-3 TRBV27 few CASSKYSGNTIYF
TRBD2 TRBJ2-2 TRBV9 - CASSVARGGPGELFF
- TRBJ2-7 TRBV27 few CASSPRGHPKEQYF
TRBD2 TRBJ2-5 TRBV10-3 - CAIMKSGSEQETQYF
TRBD2 TRBJ2-3 TRBV30 - CAWNRLAGGTDTQYF
- TRBJ2-6 TRBV7-8 few CASSLRQVSGANVLTF
- TRBJ2-3 TRBV5-1 once CASSYDYGSTDTQYF
TRBD1 TRBJ2-2 TRBV7-2 - CASSLPRIQGAWGTGELFF
TRBD1 TRBJ1-2 TRBV6-1 few CASTTGAYGYTF